A single sample gave rise to the 32 T cell receptor beta chains below, sequenced in a study of cytotoxic CD8 clonotypes in ibrutinib-treated CLL. This table comes from immunoSEQ multiplex PCR, and its TCRdb copy is limited to in-frame clones, with some not included. The sample carries 90,000 to 150,000 clones, 50% to 65% recorded once. The sample consisted of PBMCs, taken after 24 months of ibrutinib treatment. The source is a human donor with chronic lymphocytic leukemia.

The count of this clone is one. This chain links TRBV14 with TRBJ1-4; D remains unclear. The V end lost 4 bases, the J end lost 2 bases, and 8 bases lay between the germline ends. Germline lookup yields CDR1 SGHDN and CDR2 FVKESK. The length of the CDR3 is 14 residues. This chain's CDR3 is CASSPGGTNEKLFF. The CDR3 coding sequence is TGTGCCAGCAGCCCGGGAGGCACTAATGAAAAACTGTTTTTT.

The rearrangement uses TRBV7-2 and TRBJ2-3; D is uncertain. CDR3 length: 13 amino acids. Trimming took 6 bases from V and 0 from J, leaving 7 bases between them. In germline, CDR1 is SGHTA, CDR2 FQGNSA. The CDR3 protein is CASSYPSTDTQYF. CDR3 in DNA: TGTGCCAGCAGTTACCCGAGCACAGATACGCAGTATTTT.

The chain carries TRBV7-6 and TRBJ2-2, with a possible D match to TRBD1 (5 bases). V was clipped by 4 bases and J by 6 bases, with 9 bases between them. This CDR3 contains 13 residues. Per the germline V gene, CDR1 is SGHVS and CDR2 is FNYEAQ. CDR3 amino acids: CASSWGKAGELFF. CDR3 in DNA: TGTGCCAGCAGCTGGGGCAAGGCCGGGGAGCTGTTTTTT.

The chain carries TRBV25-1 and TRBJ2-1; 10 bases map to TRBD1. With 2 bases clipped from V and 9 bases from J, the junction kept 7 bases outside the gene matches. The CDR3 contains 15 residues. The germline CDR1 and CDR2 sequences are MGHDK and SYGVNS. CDR3 sequence reads: CASSERTGGMGEQFF. In DNA form, the CDR3 reads TGTGCCAGCAGTGAAAGGACAGGGGGGATGGGTGAGCAGTTCTTC.

The chain employs TRBV5-4 and TRBJ1-2, with D possibly matching TRBD1 (5 bases). V dropped 0 bases and J dropped 1 base, with 10 bases sitting between them. This CDR3 is built from 15 residues. Germline loops: CDR1 SGHNT, CDR2 YYREEE (reference sequence). The CDR3 region is CASSLVRDLNYGYTF. For the CDR3, the DNA is TGTGCCAGCAGCTTGGTCAGGGACCTTAACTATGGCTACACCTTC. The full variable domain, rest sourced from reference TRBV5-4 and TRBJ1-2, is ETGVTQSPTHLIKTRGQQVTLRCSSQSGHNTVSWYQQALGQGPQFIFQYYREEENGRGNFPPRFSGLQFPNYSSELNVNALELDDSALYLCASSLVRDLNYGYTFGSGTRLTVV.

This clone turned up a few times. The DNA for the CDR3 is TGTGCCAGCAGGGATGATGGCTACACCTTC. Its protein is CASRDDGYTF. The rearrangement uses TRBV21-1 and TRBJ1-2. TRBV21-1 constitutes a pseudogene. The CDR3 has 10 residues.

V and J are TRBV7-2 and TRBJ1-3; D is uncertain. This CDR3 contains 14 residues. In germline, CDR1 is SGHTA, CDR2 FQGNSA. V was shortened by 5 bases and J by 0 bases, with 8 bases between the two germline ends. CDR3 sequence (DNA): TGTGCCAGCAGCGAAGGTTTCTCTGGAAACACCATATATTTT. It specifies CASSEGFSGNTIYF.

This clone has only one observation. This chain links TRBV19 with TRBJ2-1; 7 bases are a match to TRBD1. Looked up from germline, CDR1 is LNHDA and CDR2 is SQIVND (reference sequence). This CDR3 comprises 15 residues. The J segment lost 7 bases and the V segment lost 1 base, leaving 7 bases of the junction unmatched. The CDR3 DNA reads TGTGCCAGTAGTATAGGAGGGGGCTATGGGAATGAGCAGTTCTTC. Amino acids: CASSIGGGYGNEQFF.

This clone was seen just once. The chain has TRBV5-4 and TRBJ2-7, with 13 nucleotides matching TRBD2. With 3 bases clipped from V and 2 bases from J, the junction kept 8 bases outside the gene matches. Germline loops: CDR1 SGHNT, CDR2 YYREEE (reference sequence). There are 17 residues in the CDR3. Here the CDR3 reads CASSWTSGGRNPYEQYF. CDR3 DNA: TGTGCCAGCAGCTGGACTAGCGGGGGCCGAAATCCCTACGAGCAGTACTTC.

This clone has only a few counts. The rearrangement links TRBV5-5 to TRBJ1-5; 9 bases line up with TRBD1. This CDR3 spans 15 amino acids. With V trimmed by 4 bases and J by 7 bases, 9 bases remained unmatched. Looked up from germline, CDR1 is SGHKS and CDR2 is YYEKEE (reference sequence). CDR3 amino acids: CASSPAGQGRQPQHF. The CDR3 DNA reads TGTGCCAGCAGCCCGGCGGGACAGGGAAGACAGCCCCAGCATTTT.

The chain couples TRBV11-2 to TRBJ2-4, with 11 bases lining up with TRBD2. CDR1 is SGHAT, CDR2 FQNNGV, per germline. Germline trimming cut 5 bases from V and 1 base from J; bases unmatched to any gene: 4. This CDR3 region has 16 residues. CDR3 bases: TGTGCCAGCAGCGTTAGCGGGGGGGCCGCCAAAAACATTCAGTACTTC. Protein product: CASSVSGGAAKNIQYF.

The chain couples TRBV7-6 to TRBJ2-6; D unclear. The CDR3 consists of 18 residues. From germline, CDR1 is SGHVS and CDR2 FNYEAQ. Trimming shortened V by 5 bases and J by 0 bases, and 17 bases separated the two germline ends. CDR3 region: CASSPLFRGSSGANVLTF. CDR3 DNA sequence: TGTGCCAGCAGCCCCCTATTTCGCGGCAGCTCTGGGGCCAACGTCCTGACTTTC.

This clone was counted a single time. The chain carries TRBV7-2 and TRBJ1-2; possible D gene TRBD1, 5 bases. Germline V lookup: CDR1 SGHTA, CDR2 FQGNSA. The CDR3 sequence is 15 residues long. V was trimmed by 0 bases and J by 7 bases, leaving 15 bases between them. The CDR3 region has the DNA TGTGCCAGCAGCTTAGCGATACAGGCCCCTTCTGGCTACACCTTC. This encodes CASSLAIQAPSGYTF.

This clone was counted a few times. The chain combines TRBV2 with TRBJ1-5; TRBD1 is a possible D gene (5 bases). Germline V gene lookup returns CDR1 SNHLY and CDR2 FYNNEI. The CDR3 has 13 residues. V shed 6 bases and J shed 6 bases, with 12 bases lying between them. CDR3 loop: CASSVTVLQPQHF. CDR3 DNA sequence: TGTGCCAGCAGCGTGACAGTTCTTCAGCCCCAGCATTTT.

The rearrangement uses TRBV5-8 and TRBJ1-5; no clear D. Trimming took off 4 bases at V and 3 bases at J, with 11 bases between the two ends. CDR1 is SGHTS, CDR2 YDEGEE, per germline. This CDR3 has 14 residues. The CDR3 DNA reads TGTGCCAGCAGCCGCGGACGGATCAATCAGCCCCAGCATTTT. Translating gives CASSRGRINQPQHF.

This clone was seen only a few times. This rearrangement joins TRBV10-3 to TRBJ2-6; tentative D call: TRBD2 (6 bases). The CDR3 consists of 16 residues. The germline V and J ends were trimmed by 0 bases and 0 bases, with 6 bases remaining between them. Germline loops: CDR1 ENHRY, CDR2 SYGVKD. The CDR3 bases are TGTGCCATCAGTGAGTCGGGGGGCTCTGGGGCCAACGTCCTGACTTTC. Amino acid sequence: CAISESGGSGANVLTF.

This chain uses TRBV6-5 with TRBJ2-7; D is unresolved. Trimming removed 5 bases from V and 1 base from J, with 15 bases in between. CDR1 is MNHEY and CDR2 is SVGAGI in the germline V gene. The CDR3 runs to 15 residues. CDR3 protein: CASSPLGLDSYEQYF. CDR3 in DNA: TGTGCCAGCAGTCCCCTCGGGCTAGATTCCTACGAGCAGTACTTC.

Only a few counts were recorded for this clone. One junction end disagrees with the germline gene, perhaps due to a read error. CDR3 DNA sequence: TGTGCCAGCAGTCCCGGGTGGGGCTCGCGTTTT. Its protein product is CASSPGWGSRF. This chain uses TRBV6-6 with TRBJ1-4; a possible D gene is TRBD1 (5 bases). CDR1 MNHNY and CDR2 SVGAGI come from the germline V gene (reference sequence). The CDR3 is 11 residues long.

The chain has TRBV19 and TRBJ1-3; D gene uncertain. Germline-derived CDR1 and CDR2 are LNHDA and SQIVND (reference sequence). The CDR3 length is 17 residues. The V gene lost 3 bases and the J gene lost 0 bases, with 15 bases spanning the gap. For the CDR3, the DNA is TGTGCCAGTAGTATTCCCTCTGGCGGAGCCTCTGGAAACACCATATATTTT. Its protein product is CASSIPSGGASGNTIYF.

The genes are TRBV15 and TRBJ1-6; D perhaps matches TRBD1 (5 bases). CDR1 and CDR2 (germline): LNHNV, YYDKDF (reference sequence). The V end was cut by 0 bases, the J end by 9 bases, with 9 bases between. This CDR3 comprises 14 residues. The CDR3 loop is CATSRDRVASPLHF. As DNA, the CDR3 is TGTGCCACCAGCAGAGACAGGGTGGCTTCACCCCTCCACTTT.

The chain carries TRBV4-2 and TRBJ1-4; D is undetermined. The CDR3 length is 15 residues. The V gene lost 0 bases and the J gene lost 7 bases, with 12 bases spanning the gap. Germline-derived CDR1 and CDR2 are LGHNA and YNFKEQ. CDR3 loop: CASSQDTGLTEKLFF. CDR3 coding DNA: TGTGCCAGCAGCCAAGATACCGGGTTGACTGAAAAACTGTTTTTT.

This clone is a singleton in its sample. This rearrangement joins TRBV7-2 to TRBJ2-7, with D unclear. CDR1 and CDR2 from the germline V gene are SGHTA and FQGNSA. Trimming left V 5 bases short and J 4 bases short, with 15 bases between. The CDR3 has 14 amino acids. In DNA form, the CDR3 reads TGTGCCAGCAGCCCAATAACCGGGCCATACGAGCAGTACTTC. Translation gives CASSPITGPYEQYF.

The chain has TRBV7-9 and TRBJ1-2, with TRBD1 matching over 7 bases. The CDR3 runs 13 residues. CDR1 is SEHNR and CDR2 is FQNEAQ in the germline V gene (reference sequence). Trimming cost V 3 bases and J 3 bases; bases outside gene matches: 1. CDR3 residues: CASSFTGDYGYTF. The CDR3 nucleotides read TGTGCCAGCAGCTTTACAGGGGACTATGGCTACACCTTC.

The V call is TRBV18, the J call TRBJ1-1, with a weak D call TRBD1 (5 bases). The CDR3 is 16 residues long. The V and J ends lost 1 base and 0 bases respectively, with 12 bases between them. Germline assignment: CDR1 KGHSH and CDR2 LQKENI. The CDR3 DNA reads as TGTGCCAGCTCACCACGGCCGGGGGTATTGAACACTGAAGCTTTCTTT. This translates into CASSPRPGVLNTEAFF.

The chain uses TRBV6-4 and TRBJ2-2; 8 positions agree with TRBD2. Germline lookup yields CDR1 MRHNA and CDR2 SNTAGT. There are 15 residues in the CDR3. Trimming at V came to 3 bases and at J to 4 bases, leaving 4 bases not matched to a gene. CDR3 amino acids: CASSETAGVTGELFF. For the CDR3, the DNA is TGTGCCAGCAGTGAAACAGCGGGGGTCACCGGGGAGCTGTTTTTT.

V is TRBV5-1 and J is TRBJ2-2; 7 bases match TRBD1. V lost 0 bases and J lost 7; bases outside the gene matches: 12. CDR3 length: 17 residues. CDR1 is SGHRS and CDR2 is YFSETQ in the germline V gene. The CDR3 DNA is TGCGCCAGCAGCTTGGGCATAGGGACAGATCTCAACGGGGAGCTGTTTTTT. Translated: CASSLGIGTDLNGELFF.

This clone was recorded at least ten times. The V and J genes are TRBV15 and TRBJ1-4; D is ambiguous. V was clipped by 0 bases and J by 0 bases, with 14 bases between them. Germline V lookup: CDR1 LNHNV, CDR2 YYDKDF (reference sequence). This CDR3 contains 18 residues. The CDR3 loop is CATSRDPPALSTNEKLFF. The CDR3 nucleotides are TGTGCCACCAGCAGAGATCCACCAGCCCTTTCAACTAATGAAAAACTGTTTTTT. The whole variable domain, filled in from reference TRBV15 and TRBJ1-4, reads DAMVIQNPRYQVTQFGKPVTLSCSQTLNHNVMYWYQQKSSQAPKLLFHYYDKDFNNEADTPDNFQSRRPNTSFCFLDIRSPGLGDTAMYLCATSRDPPALSTNEKLFFGSGTQLSVL.

This sequence joins TRBV5-6 and TRBJ1-1, with 8 bases that match TRBD1. The V gene end was trimmed by 7 bases and the J gene end by 5 bases; junction bases not matched to a gene: 13. CDR3 length: 15 amino acids. The germline gives CDR1 SGHDT, CDR2 YYEEEE. DNA of the CDR3: TGTGCCAGCGCCCATGAAACAGGGGGATTTACTGAAGCTTTCTTT. Translation gives CASAHETGGFTEAFF.

J is TRBJ1-2 and V is TRBV6-1; D gene ambiguous. Trimming left V 8 bases short and J 3 bases short, with 16 bases between. Per the germline V gene, CDR1 is MNHNS and CDR2 is SASEGT. This CDR3 has 14 residues. CDR3 region: CASGLRSADYGYTF. The DNA of the CDR3 is TGTGCCAGCGGGCTCAGGAGTGCTGACTATGGCTACACCTTC.

In DNA, the CDR3 is TGTGCCAGCAGTGAACAGGGCTCTGGAAACACCATATATTTT. This gives the protein CASSEQGSGNTIYF. This chain joins TRBV6-5 and TRBJ1-3, with a possible D match to TRBD1 (6 bases). From germline, CDR1 is MNHEY and CDR2 SVGAGI. The length of the CDR3 is 14 residues. V shed 5 bases and J shed 0 bases, with 8 bases lying between them.

The rearrangement uses TRBV15 and TRBJ1-1; 9 bases agree with TRBD1. The CDR3 covers 17 residues. The J segment lost 5 bases and the V segment lost 4 bases, leaving 14 bases of the junction unmatched. Germline CDR1 reads LNHNV; CDR2 reads YYDKDF (reference sequence). Here the CDR3 DNA reads TGTGCCACCAGCAACTCCTTCCGAGGACAGGGGAGTACTGAAGCTTTCTTT. Translated, it gives CATSNSFRGQGSTEAFF.

The V and J genes are TRBV7-9 and TRBJ1-1, with no clear D. Germline V gene data show CDR1 as SEHNR and CDR2 as FQNEAQ (reference sequence). The CDR3 totals 13 residues. V was trimmed by 7 bases and J by 3 bases, leaving 12 bases between them. For the CDR3, the DNA is TGTGCCAGCACAAGACCTGCTTACACTGAAGCTTTCTTT. The encoded protein is CASTRPAYTEAFF.